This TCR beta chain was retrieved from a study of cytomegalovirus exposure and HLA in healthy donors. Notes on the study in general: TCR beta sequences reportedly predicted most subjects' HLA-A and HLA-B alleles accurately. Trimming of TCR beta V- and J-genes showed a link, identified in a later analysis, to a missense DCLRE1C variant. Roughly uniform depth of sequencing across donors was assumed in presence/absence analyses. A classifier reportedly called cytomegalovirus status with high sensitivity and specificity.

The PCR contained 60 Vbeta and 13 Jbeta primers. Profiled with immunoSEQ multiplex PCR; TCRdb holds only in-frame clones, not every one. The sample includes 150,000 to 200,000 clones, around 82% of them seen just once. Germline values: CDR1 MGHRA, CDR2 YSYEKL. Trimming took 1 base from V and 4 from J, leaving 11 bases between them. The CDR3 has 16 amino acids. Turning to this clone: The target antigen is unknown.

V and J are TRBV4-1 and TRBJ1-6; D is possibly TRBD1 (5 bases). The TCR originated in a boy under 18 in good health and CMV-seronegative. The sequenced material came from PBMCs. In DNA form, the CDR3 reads TGCGCCAGCAGCCAAGGGGAAAGGGGTTATAATTCACCCCTCCACTTT. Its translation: CASSQGERGYNSPLHF.